The next 8 T cell receptor beta chains were all read from a single sample in a study of blood T cell repertoires in COVID-19. Sequenced by immunoSEQ multiplex PCR; TCRdb stores in-frame clones only, minus some. The sample has some 350,000 clones, nearly 90% seen once. The specimen was peripheral blood. The receptors originated from a man aged 18-30 years with active or convalescent COVID-19.

The J gene is TRBJ1-5, the V gene TRBV28; D unresolved. Between the trimmed V and J ends, which lost 7 bases and 0 bases, there was a span of 13 bases. The germline gives CDR1 MDHEN, CDR2 SYDVKM. This CDR3 has 15 residues. The CDR3 sequence: CASIPRFLSNQPQHF. In nucleotides, the CDR3 is TGTGCCAGCATACCCCGGTTTCTTAGCAATCAGCCCCAGCATTTT.

The chain carries TRBV15 and TRBJ2-7; no reliable D call. CDR1 and CDR2 from the germline V gene are LNHNV and YYDKDF (reference sequence). Trimming cost V 0 bases and J 0 bases, with 21 bases left between them. The CDR3 length is 19 residues. The CDR3 DNA follows: TGTGCCACCAGCAGAGATCTAACCGATTTTCTGAGGAGCTCCTACGAGCAGTACTTC. This sequence encodes CATSRDLTDFLRSSYEQYF. The whole variable domain, remainder taken from reference TRBV15 and TRBJ2-7, is DAMVIQNPRYQVTQFGKPVTLSCSQTLNHNVMYWYQQKSSQAPKLLFHYYDKDFNNEADTPDNFQSRRPNTSFCFLDIRSPGLGDTAMYLCATSRDLTDFLRSSYEQYFGPGTRLTVT.

This clone has more than one count but fewer than ten. The chain combines TRBV5-1 with TRBJ2-5; TRBD2 matches at 8 bases. This CDR3 has 17 residues. Germline V gene sequence: CDR1 SGHRS, CDR2 YFSETQ. The ends lost 4 bases at V and 7 bases at J; junction bases unmatched: 18. CDR3: CASSVSGITGKVRTQYF. The CDR3 DNA reads as TGCGCCAGCAGCGTTAGCGGGATTACCGGGAAAGTTCGGACCCAGTACTTC.

The chain uses TRBV7-8 and TRBJ2-5; 15 bases fit TRBD2. Trimming at V came to 2 bases and at J to 6 bases, leaving 10 bases not matched to a gene. The germline V gene encodes CDR1 SGHVS and CDR2 FQNEAQ. This CDR3 is built from 18 residues. This CDR3 reads CASSLFAGTSGGSKTQYF. The CDR3 DNA sequence: TGTGCCAGCAGCTTATTTGCGGGGACTAGCGGGGGGTCCAAGACCCAGTACTTC.

The chain has TRBV5-1 and TRBJ2-1, with D hard to call. V was clipped by 3 bases and J by 8 bases, with 12 bases between them. The CDR3 spans 13 residues. Germline V CDR1 and CDR2: SGHRS, YFSETQ. Here the CDR3 DNA reads TGCGCCAGCAGCTCGTTTAGTCTGGATGAGCAGTTCTTC. Translating it yields CASSSFSLDEQFF.

CDR3 sequence: CASSDQGDNSPLHF. Written as DNA, the CDR3 is TGTGCCAGCAGTGACCAGGGGGATAATTCACCCCTCCACTTT. The rearrangement joins TRBV6-1 to TRBJ1-6; 7 bases map to TRBD1. After removal of 3 bases from V and 5 bases from J, the junction contained 1 base not matched to a gene. This CDR3 has 14 amino acids. CDR1 is MNHNS and CDR2 is SASEGT in the germline V gene.

In nucleotides, the CDR3 is TGTGCCAGCAGTTACGCCAGGACTGGAAACACCATATATTTT. Residues: CASSYARTGNTIYF. The chain couples TRBV6-5 to TRBJ1-3; D is unclear. Trimming cost V 2 bases and J 2 bases, with 7 bases left between them. The CDR3 has 14 residues. Per germline, CDR1 MNHEY and CDR2 SVGAGI.

The rearrangement links TRBV4-1 to TRBJ1-5, with 9 nucleotides matching TRBD1. The germline CDR1 and CDR2 sequences are MGHRA and YSYEKL. J gave up 1 base and V 3 bases, and 10 bases lay outside the gene matches. The CDR3 sequence is 18 residues long. The CDR3 reads CASSHGQGMVGSNQPQHF. The CDR3 coding sequence is TGCGCCAGCAGCCACGGACAGGGGATGGTGGGAAGCAATCAGCCCCAGCATTTT.